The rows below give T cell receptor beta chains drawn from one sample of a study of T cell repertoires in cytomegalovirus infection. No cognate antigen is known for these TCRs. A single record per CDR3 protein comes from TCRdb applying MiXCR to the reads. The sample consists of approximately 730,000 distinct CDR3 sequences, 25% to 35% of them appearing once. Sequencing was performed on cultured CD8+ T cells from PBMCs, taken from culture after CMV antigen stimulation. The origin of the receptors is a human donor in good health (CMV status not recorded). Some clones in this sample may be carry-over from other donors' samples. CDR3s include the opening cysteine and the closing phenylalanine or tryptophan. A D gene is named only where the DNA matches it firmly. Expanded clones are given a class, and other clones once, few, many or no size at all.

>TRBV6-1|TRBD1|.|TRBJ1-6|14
CASSDEGANSPLHF
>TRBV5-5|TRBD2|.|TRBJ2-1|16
CASSLVPSGTFYEQFF
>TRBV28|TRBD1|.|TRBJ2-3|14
CASSGTASTDTQYF
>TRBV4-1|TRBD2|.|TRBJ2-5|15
CASSHQRGDQETQYF
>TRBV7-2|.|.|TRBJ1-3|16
CASSFHPGGGGNTIYF
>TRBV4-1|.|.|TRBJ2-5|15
CASSQEGGWGETQYF
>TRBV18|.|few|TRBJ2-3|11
CASLEEDTQYF
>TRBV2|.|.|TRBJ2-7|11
CASRATYEQYF
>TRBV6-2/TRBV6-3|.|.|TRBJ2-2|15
CASSYLSANTGELFF
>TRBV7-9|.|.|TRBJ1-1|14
CASSPTTTNTEAFF
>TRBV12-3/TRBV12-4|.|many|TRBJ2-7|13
CASSPRGPYEQYF
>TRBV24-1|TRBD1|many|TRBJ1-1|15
CATSESRDSYTEAFF
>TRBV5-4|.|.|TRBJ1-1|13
CASSPGTASEAFF
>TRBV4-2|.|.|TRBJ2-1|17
CASSLVGGRGDCNEQFF
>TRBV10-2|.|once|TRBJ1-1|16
CASSENRVDRGAEAFF
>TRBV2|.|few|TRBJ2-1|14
CASIGSLSYNEQFF
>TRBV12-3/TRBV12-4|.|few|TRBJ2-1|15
CASSPRISIHNEQFF
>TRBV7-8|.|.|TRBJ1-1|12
CASSPNPTEAFF
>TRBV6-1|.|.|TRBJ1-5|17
CASSENQAVRRNQPQHF
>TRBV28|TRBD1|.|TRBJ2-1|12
CAIGTVYNEQFF
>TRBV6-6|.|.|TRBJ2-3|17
CASSSAKQRGGMYTQYF
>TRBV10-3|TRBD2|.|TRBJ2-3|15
CAISERAGETDTQYF
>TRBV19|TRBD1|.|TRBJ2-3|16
CASTPPGQGILDTQYF
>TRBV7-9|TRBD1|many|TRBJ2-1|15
CASSFNRDRGNEQFF
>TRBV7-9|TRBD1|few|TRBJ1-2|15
CASSLGQATGYGYTF
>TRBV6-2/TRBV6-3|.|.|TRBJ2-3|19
CASSYSMGGGHYSTDTQYF
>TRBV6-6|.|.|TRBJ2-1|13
CASSYIPYNEQFF
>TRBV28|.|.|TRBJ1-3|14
CASSSHQGRNTIYF
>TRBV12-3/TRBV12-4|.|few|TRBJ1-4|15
CASSPHGLRDEKLFF
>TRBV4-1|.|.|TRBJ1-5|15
CASSQGSGHNQPQHF
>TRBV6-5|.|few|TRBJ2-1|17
CASSSSSAGETYNEQFF
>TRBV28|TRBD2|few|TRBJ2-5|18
CASRPLGLAGGRVETQYF
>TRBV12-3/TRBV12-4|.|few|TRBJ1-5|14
CASSGGADNQPQHF
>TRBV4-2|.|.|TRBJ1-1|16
CASSQSHREKSTEAFF
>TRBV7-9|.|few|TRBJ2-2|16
CASSPTGTRNTGELFF
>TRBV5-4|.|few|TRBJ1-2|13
CASSLSFALGYTF
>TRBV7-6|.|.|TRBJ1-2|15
CASSLEGVGVDGYTF
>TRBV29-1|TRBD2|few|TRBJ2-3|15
CSVATSGGIADTQYF
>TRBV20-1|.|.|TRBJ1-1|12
CSASLGYVEAFF
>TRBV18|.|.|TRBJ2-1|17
CASSPVSPLIPYNEQFF
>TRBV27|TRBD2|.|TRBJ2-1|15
CASSLVGGGAHEQFF
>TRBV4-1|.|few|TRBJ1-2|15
CASSPSAGGHYGYTF
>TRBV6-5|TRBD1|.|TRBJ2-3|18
CASSYPTGDRAGEDTQYF
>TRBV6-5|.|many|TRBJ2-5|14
CASSYPGQQETQYF
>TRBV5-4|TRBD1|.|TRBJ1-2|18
CASSLTGGGAPLHYGYTF
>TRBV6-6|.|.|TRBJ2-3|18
CASSYSLMRGYHLDTQYF
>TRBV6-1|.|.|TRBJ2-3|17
CASSDNPGGGVTDTQYF
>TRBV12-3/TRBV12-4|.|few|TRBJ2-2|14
CASSPLFDTGELFF
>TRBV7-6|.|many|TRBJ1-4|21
CASSSFPGQETEKLGNEKLFF
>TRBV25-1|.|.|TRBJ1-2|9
CPGLYGYTF
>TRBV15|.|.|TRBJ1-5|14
CATSRDAGTQPQHF
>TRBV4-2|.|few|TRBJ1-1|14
CASSQGAGPTEAFF
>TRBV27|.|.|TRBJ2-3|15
CVSSLRGRYTDTQYF
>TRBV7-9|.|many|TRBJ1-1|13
CASSPEMNTEAFF
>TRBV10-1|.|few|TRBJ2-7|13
CASSDRASYEQYF